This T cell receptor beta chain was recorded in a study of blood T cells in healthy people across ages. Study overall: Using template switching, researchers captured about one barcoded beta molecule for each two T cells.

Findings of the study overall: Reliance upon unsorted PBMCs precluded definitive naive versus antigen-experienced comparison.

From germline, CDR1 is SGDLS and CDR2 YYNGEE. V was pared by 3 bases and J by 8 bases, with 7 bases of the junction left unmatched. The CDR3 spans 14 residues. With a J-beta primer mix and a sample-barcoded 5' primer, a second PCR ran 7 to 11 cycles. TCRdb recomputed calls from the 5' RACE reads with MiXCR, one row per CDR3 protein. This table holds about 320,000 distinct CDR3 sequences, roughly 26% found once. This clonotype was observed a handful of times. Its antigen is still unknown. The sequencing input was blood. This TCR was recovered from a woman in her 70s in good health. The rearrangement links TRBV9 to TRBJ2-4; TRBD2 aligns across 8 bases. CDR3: CASSGPGLGDIQYF. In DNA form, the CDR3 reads TGTGCCAGCAGCGGACCGGGACTAGGGGACATTCAGTACTTC.